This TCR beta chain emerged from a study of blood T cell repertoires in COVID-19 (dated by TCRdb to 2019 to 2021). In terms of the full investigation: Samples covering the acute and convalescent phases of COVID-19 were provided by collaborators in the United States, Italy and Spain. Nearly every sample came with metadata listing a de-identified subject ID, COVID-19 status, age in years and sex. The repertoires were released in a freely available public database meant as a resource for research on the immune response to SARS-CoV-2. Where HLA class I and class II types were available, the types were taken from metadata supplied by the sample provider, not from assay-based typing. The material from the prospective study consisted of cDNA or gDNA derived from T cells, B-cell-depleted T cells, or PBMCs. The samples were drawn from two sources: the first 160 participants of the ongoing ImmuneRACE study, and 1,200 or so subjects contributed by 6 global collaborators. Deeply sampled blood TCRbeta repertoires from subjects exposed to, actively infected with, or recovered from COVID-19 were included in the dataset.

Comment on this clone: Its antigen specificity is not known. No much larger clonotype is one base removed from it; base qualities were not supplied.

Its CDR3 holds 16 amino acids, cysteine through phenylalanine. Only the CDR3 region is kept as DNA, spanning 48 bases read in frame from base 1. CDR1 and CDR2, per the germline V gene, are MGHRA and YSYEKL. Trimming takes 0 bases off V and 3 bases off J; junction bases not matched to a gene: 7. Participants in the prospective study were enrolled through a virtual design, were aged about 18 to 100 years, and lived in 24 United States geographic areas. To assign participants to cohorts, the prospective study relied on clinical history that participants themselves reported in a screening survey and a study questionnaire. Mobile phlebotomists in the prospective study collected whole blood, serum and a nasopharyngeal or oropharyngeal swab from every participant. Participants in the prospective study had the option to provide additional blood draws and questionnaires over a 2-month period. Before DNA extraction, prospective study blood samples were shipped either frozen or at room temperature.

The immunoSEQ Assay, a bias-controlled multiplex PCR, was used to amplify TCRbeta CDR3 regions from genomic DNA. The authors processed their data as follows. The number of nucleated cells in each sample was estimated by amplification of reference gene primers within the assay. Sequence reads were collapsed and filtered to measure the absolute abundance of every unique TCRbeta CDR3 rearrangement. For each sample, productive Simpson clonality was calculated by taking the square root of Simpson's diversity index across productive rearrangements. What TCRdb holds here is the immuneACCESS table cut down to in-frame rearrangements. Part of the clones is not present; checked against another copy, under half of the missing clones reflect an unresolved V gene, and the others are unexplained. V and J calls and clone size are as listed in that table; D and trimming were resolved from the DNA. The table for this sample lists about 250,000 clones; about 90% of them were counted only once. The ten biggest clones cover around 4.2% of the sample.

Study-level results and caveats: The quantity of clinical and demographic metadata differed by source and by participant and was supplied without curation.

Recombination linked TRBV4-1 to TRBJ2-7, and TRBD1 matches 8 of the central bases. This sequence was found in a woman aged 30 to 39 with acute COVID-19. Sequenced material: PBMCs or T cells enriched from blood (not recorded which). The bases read TGCGCCAGCAGCCAAGATAGGGGGACAGGTCGCTACGAGCAGTACTTC. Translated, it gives CASSQDRGTGRYEQYF.